These T cell receptor beta chains were read from a single sample in a study of T cell repertoires in cytomegalovirus infection. These receptors' antigens are unknown. TCRdb re-called the reads with MiXCR, one entry per CDR3 protein. Of a few hundred thousand distinct CDR3 sequences in the sample, about 39% were seen once. The specimen was cultured PBMCs, collected from culture after CMV antigen stimulation. These receptors were collected from a human donor in good health (CMV status not recorded). Some clones in this sample may be carry-over from other donors' samples. The conserved cysteine and the conserved F or W are not part of the CDR3 here. Size is omitted from some rows. Given values are once, few, many or a class for expanded clones.

size | V | CDR3
few | TRBV24-1 | ATSDYIAGVTDTQY
many | TRBV7-6 | ASRGLAGPSTDTQY
once | TRBV7-9 | ASSLGGGGRYYGYT
few | TRBV7-2 | ASSLVEHYEQY
NA | TRBV6-5 | ATGTEETQY
NA | TRBV6-2/TRBV6-3 | ASSYPPRLAGVLHNEQF
NA | TRBV3-1 | ASSQEGIRISNQPQH
NA | TRBV6-2/TRBV6-3 | ASRAGGSYEQY
many | TRBV7-8 | ASSPRGGADTQY
NA | TRBV11-2 | ASSSEGPIEQY
many | TRBV6-1 | ASTRAGEYEQY
once | TRBV4-3 | ASSRDSLSNEQF
NA | TRBV2 | ASSIGREQF
NA | TRBV24-1 | ATSDPFFDEQF
few | TRBV11-2 | ASRQGDFYTDTQY
few | TRBV7-8 | AIGGQGTFSNQPQH
NA | TRBV20-1 | SARADFPGRYT
NA | TRBV7-2 | ASSFGTGVGEKLF
NA | TRBV20-1 | SASVSLGETQY
NA | TRBV7-2 | ASSSILDTQY
NA | TRBV6-8 | ASRTGGAYEQY
NA | TRBV7-2 | ASSRSGFYEQY
few | TRBV6-2/TRBV6-3 | AARRGTRGAQH
few | TRBV28 | ASSLPGQGNRNTQY
NA | TRBV29-1 | SVSGGGPDTQY
few | TRBV2 | ASRTTGGRFYEQY
few | TRBV7-2 | ASSLMAGGRDEQF
NA | TRBV12-3/TRBV12-4 | AGTPSRGNQPQH
NA | TRBV20-1 | SARSGSVEAF
few | TRBV11-2 | ASATTSYNEQF
NA | TRBV27 | ASSLKPNPQSATNEKLF
once | TRBV7-2 | ASRTAAADTQY
few | TRBV7-6 | ASSLYTGGVTEAF
NA | TRBV7-4 | ASTQKGTPDTGELF
NA | TRBV6-1 | ASSATRATGELF
NA | TRBV14 | ASSQRIGAYEQY
NA | TRBV29-1 | SVAGLDEKLF
NA | TRBV12-3/TRBV12-4 | ASTSGSVNEQY
few | TRBV7-9 | ASSRTQGAFEEQY
few | TRBV7-2 | ASSLDRARNTIY
NA | TRBV6-4 | ASSDGNSYGYT
few | TRBV2 | ASSDTGSGDTQY
NA | TRBV27 | ASSTGTGTEKLF
NA | TRBV27 | ASSFRQGEAYEQY
NA | TRBV27 | ASSSQGTSGGYEQY
NA | TRBV29-1 | SVQGGGNYGYT
NA | TRBV7-2 | ASSLLGLRDEKLF
NA | TRBV9 | ASSGGTSGAVNEQF
NA | TRBV7-2 | ASSLVPGGPSDTQY
NA | TRBV12-3/TRBV12-4 | ASSRNRGNQPQH
few | TRBV19 | ASSLSQGPGANVLT
few | TRBV7-2 | ASSLMPEAF
few | TRBV12-3/TRBV12-4 | ASSFAGGGNEQF
NA | TRBV30 | AWSGPGAREY
NA | TRBV6-1 | ASSEYKNTGELF
NA | TRBV6-6 | ASSQDRARVTEAF
NA | TRBV19 | ASSRGRGYNEQF